The sequence of this T cell receptor beta chain was determined in a study of CD8 T cells in Susac syndrome. TCR beta from blood CD8+ and CD4+ T cells was sequenced. V gave up 5 bases and J gave up 6 bases; unmatched junction bases: 16. The V gene's germline CDR1 is MDHEN and CDR2 SYDVKM. The CDR3 runs 17 residues. Random hexamers were used to reverse transcribe roughly 0.45 to 1 ug of RNA. Amplification of TCR beta CDR3 by immunoSEQ multiplex PCR spanned 54 Vbeta and 13 Jbeta. TCRdb used MiXCR to reprocess the immunoSEQ multiplex PCR reads, holding one entry per CDR3 protein. In the table there are around 300,000 distinct CDR3 sequences, approximately 90% of which are singletons.

Sequenced sample: CD8+ T cells from PBMCs. The sequence was obtained from a human donor with multiple sclerosis. This chain uses TRBV28 with TRBJ2-1, with TRBD1 matching over 7 bases. In DNA, the CDR3 is TGTGCCAGCAGTAAGGGGACAGCCGTTCTTCGTATCAATGAGCAGTTCTTC. Translation gives CASSKGTAVLRINEQFF.